The 27 T cell receptor beta chains below all came from one sample that was sequenced in a study of CD8 T cells in ankylosing spondylitis. Each CDR3 protein gets one entry after TCRdb re-called the 5' RACE reads with MiXCR. The sample gives 15,000 or so distinct CDR3 sequences, approximately 8% of which show up once; around a third is in the top ten. The sequenced material came from blood. Every receptor here comes from a male donor with ankylosing spondylitis or in good health (not recorded which).

The J gene is TRBJ2-1, the V gene TRBV28; no firm D call. The CDR3 is made up of 16 amino acids. Trimming stripped 5 bases from V and 0 bases from J, with 14 bases between. Germline assignment: CDR1 MDHEN and CDR2 SYDVKM. CDR3 DNA sequence: TGTGCCAGCAGTAACCTCAGGCCCCGCTCCTACAATGAGCAGTTCTTC. Residues: CASSNLRPRSYNEQFF.

The CDR3: CSATTTGDEQYV. The CDR3, as DNA: TGCAGTGCTACTACAACAGGGGACGAGCAGTACGTC. The chain employs TRBV20-1 and TRBJ2-7, with 7 bases identical to TRBD1. The CDR3 runs 12 residues. Germline V gene lookup returns CDR1 DFQATT and CDR2 SNEGSKA (reference sequence). V lost 4 bases and J lost 5; bases outside the gene matches: 5.

This clonotype is labeled medium-sized (0.01 to 0.1%). The chain's CDR3 is CASSGDVQETQYF. The CDR3 DNA reads as TGTGCCAGCAGCGGGGACGTACAAGAGACCCAGTACTTC. The V and J genes are TRBV5-6 and TRBJ2-5; the D gene could be TRBD1 or TRBD2 (5 bases each). Trimming took 4 bases from V and 2 from J, leaving 9 bases between them. Per germline, CDR1 SGHDT and CDR2 YYEEEE. The CDR3 extends over 13 amino acids.

The chain recombines TRBV7-2 with TRBJ2-1; perhaps TRBD2 as D (6 bases). The ends were cut back, 5 bases at V and 3 bases at J, with 17 bases in the middle. The CDR3 has 16 amino acids. The V gene's germline CDR1 is SGHTA and CDR2 FQGNSA. CDR3 amino acids: CASSLLAKGGYNEQFF. The DNA for the CDR3 is TGTGCCAGCAGCCTGCTGGCCAAGGGAGGCTACAATGAGCAGTTCTTC.

The chain is built from TRBV5-5 and TRBJ1-1, with D hard to call. The CDR3 length is 12 residues. The ends were cut back, 8 bases at V and 2 bases at J, with 10 bases in the middle. The germline gives CDR1 SGHKS, CDR2 YYEKEE (reference sequence). Here the CDR3 reads CARTASNTEAFF. CDR3 bases: TGTGCCAGAACAGCGAGCAACACTGAAGCTTTCTTT. Based on the CDR3 plus reference TRBV5-5 and TRBJ1-1, the full variable domain is DAGVTQSPTHLIKTRGQQVTLRCSPISGHKSVSWYQQVLGQGPQFIFQYYEKEERGRGNFPDRFSARQFPNYSSELNVNALLLGDSALYLCARTASNTEAFFGQGTRLTVV.

The J gene is TRBJ2-3, the V gene TRBV18; D not resolved. Germline CDR1 is KGHSH and CDR2 is LQKENI. The V and J ends lost 2 bases and 6 bases respectively, with 3 bases between them. There are 11 residues in the CDR3. The chain's CDR3 is CASSPEDTQYF. The CDR3 DNA is TGTGCCAGCTCACCAGAGGATACGCAGTATTTT.

This clonotype was counted at least ten times. This CDR3 reads CSASWAGEGKLFF. The CDR3 region has the DNA TGCAGTGCTAGTTGGGCGGGGGAAGGAAAACTGTTTTTT. The chain uses TRBV20-1 and TRBJ1-4; D possibly corresponds to TRBD1 (5 bases). This CDR3 is built from 13 residues. The V end was cut by 3 bases, the J end by 10 bases, with 15 bases between. Germline CDR1 reads DFQATT; CDR2 reads SNEGSKA (reference sequence).

The rearrangement links TRBV7-2 to TRBJ2-5; the match to TRBD1 covers 12 bases. Trimming cost V 2 bases and J 4 bases; bases outside gene matches: 2. Germline loops: CDR1 SGHTA, CDR2 FQGNSA. The CDR3 is made up of 15 amino acids. For the CDR3, the DNA is TGTGCCAGCAGCTTAATGGGACAGGGGGCAGAGACCCAGTACTTC. Translating gives CASSLMGQGAETQYF.

This clonotype was counted only a few times. The gene calls are TRBV27 and TRBJ1-5; D gene ambiguous. V lost 3 bases to trimming and J lost 0 bases, with 12 bases between them. The CDR3 is made up of 16 amino acids. In germline, CDR1 is MNHEY, CDR2 SMNVEV (reference sequence). In nucleotides, the CDR3 is TGTGCCAGCAGTTTTTGGTCGCCCCCTAGCAATCAGCCCCAGCATTTT. The encoded protein is CASSFWSPPSNQPQHF.

This clonotype was observed at least ten times. The CDR3 DNA follows: TGCGCCAGCAGCCCAGATCACGGGGCTTCTGACACCGGGGAGCTGTTTTTT. This sequence encodes CASSPDHGASDTGELFF. V is TRBV4-1 and J is TRBJ2-2; D is possibly TRBD1 or TRBD2 (5 bases each). The CDR3 is made up of 17 amino acids. V was pared by 4 bases and J by 3 bases, with 18 bases between. Germline CDR1 MGHRA, CDR2 YSYEKL.

The chain couples TRBV5-6 to TRBJ2-3; D ambiguous. This CDR3 has 13 amino acids. V was shortened by 2 bases and J by 3 bases, with 7 bases between the two germline ends. Germline loops: CDR1 SGHDT, CDR2 YYEEEE. The CDR3 region is CASSLPVTDTQYF. CDR3 nucleotide sequence: TGTGCCAGCAGCTTACCAGTGACAGATACGCAGTATTTT.

The genes are TRBV27 and TRBJ2-7, with D tentatively TRBD2 (6 bases). Trimming pared 2 bases from V and 5 bases from J, leaving 13 bases between. The germline V gene encodes CDR1 MNHEY and CDR2 SMNVEV (reference sequence). The CDR3 totals 14 residues. In DNA form, the CDR3 reads TGTGCCAGCAGTTTAGGACTAAATCGCCACGAGCAGTACTTC. Protein: CASSLGLNRHEQYF.

By share, this clonotype ranks as medium-sized. The chain has TRBV5-1 and TRBJ2-3; D gene unclear. Looked up from germline, CDR1 is SGHRS and CDR2 is YFSETQ. This CDR3 is built from 11 residues. Between the trimmed V and J ends, which lost 2 bases and 5 bases, there was a span of 3 bases. CDR3 region: CASSFKDTQYF. CDR3 sequence (DNA): TGCGCCAGCAGCTTTAAAGATACGCAGTATTTT.

The sample holds many counts of this clonotype. This CDR3 is CASSMGQAHSGNTIYF. As DNA, the CDR3 is TGTGCCAGCAGCATGGGACAGGCCCACTCTGGAAACACCATATATTTT. The chain uses TRBV7-2 and TRBJ1-3, with 8 positions matching TRBD1. Trimming at V came to 5 bases and at J to 0 bases, leaving 6 bases not matched to a gene. Germline CDR1 reads SGHTA; CDR2 reads FQGNSA. The CDR3 consists of 16 residues.

This clonotype showed up many times. The CDR3 spells CSASPKIPYGYTF. The CDR3 DNA sequence: TGCAGTGCTAGCCCCAAAATCCCGTATGGCTACACCTTC. V gene TRBV20-1 combines with J gene TRBJ1-2; D gene uncertain. The CDR3 is 13 residues long. Germline-derived CDR1 and CDR2 are DFQATT and SNEGSKA (reference sequence). V lost 3 bases and J 5 bases, leaving 13 bases between the germline ends.

This clonotype was detected many times. This chain links TRBV12-3 or TRBV12-4 with TRBJ2-1, with 10 bases fitting TRBD2. J gave up 4 bases and V 8 bases, and 2 bases lay outside the gene matches. CDR3 length: 13 amino acids. CDR3 nucleotides: TGTGCCAGCCGGACTAGCGGTTACAATGAGCAGTTCTTC. Its translation: CASRTSGYNEQFF.

This clonotype was detected ten times or more. The chain recombines TRBV7-2 with TRBJ2-5; 7 nucleotides agree with TRBD2. Germline CDR1 is SGHTA and CDR2 is FQGNSA. Trimming cost V 4 bases and J 4 bases; bases outside gene matches: 12. This CDR3 is 16 amino acids long. In DNA form, the CDR3 reads TGTGCCAGCAGCTCCGGGACTACCGGGGGATTAGAGACCCAGTACTTC. It yields the protein CASSSGTTGGLETQYF.

This clonotype was picked up many times. V gene TRBV6-4 combines with J gene TRBJ2-1; D gene unclear. CDR3 length: 15 residues. Germline CDR1 reads MRHNA; CDR2 reads SNTAGT. Deletions cut 5 bases from V and 2 bases from J, with 13 bases between. As DNA, the CDR3 is TGTGCCAGCAGTCGTGGGATGTCCCCCTACAATGAGCAGTTCTTC. Amino acid sequence: CASSRGMSPYNEQFF.

This clonotype appeared many times. The CDR3: CAWQQGTPYNEQFF. The CDR3 coding sequence is TGTGCCTGGCAACAGGGGACCCCCTACAATGAGCAGTTCTTC. The chain links TRBV30 to TRBJ2-1; 7 nucleotides line up with TRBD1. V lost 5 bases and J lost 2; bases outside the gene matches: 6. Germline assignment: CDR1 GTSNPN and CDR2 SVGIG (reference sequence). The length of the CDR3 is 14 residues. Full variable domain (missing parts from reference TRBV30 and TRBJ2-1): SQTIHQWPATLVQPVGSPLSLECTVEGTSNPNLYWYRQAAGRGLQLLFYSVGIGQISSEVPQNLSASRPQDRQFILSSKKLLLSDSGFYLCAWQQGTPYNEQFFGPGTRLTVL.

The rearrangement links TRBV12-3 or TRBV12-4 to TRBJ2-3; D call uncertain. The CDR3 totals 13 residues. V was pared by 5 bases and J by 0 bases, with 6 bases between. CDR3 region: CASSDASTDTQYF. The CDR3 coding sequence is TGTGCCAGCAGTGATGCTAGCACAGATACGCAGTATTTT.

Only a few counts were recorded for this clonotype. J is TRBJ2-3 and V is TRBV14; D uncertain. This CDR3 spans 12 amino acids. Germline CDR1 and CDR2: SGHDN and FVKESK. With 3 bases removed from V and 2 bases from J, the gap between germline ends came to 3 bases. The CDR3 sequence: CASSQNTDTQYF. CDR3 bases: TGTGCCAGCAGCCAGAACACAGATACGCAGTATTTT.

This clonotype appeared a few times. V gene TRBV6-5 combines with J gene TRBJ2-1; 9 bases are a match to TRBD1. J was trimmed by 4 bases and V by 6 bases; bases with no gene match: 7. Germline V gene data show CDR1 as MNHEY and CDR2 as SVGAGI. The CDR3 extends over 15 amino acids. CDR3 sequence reads: CASSPGTGLYNEQFF. The CDR3 DNA follows: TGTGCCAGCAGCCCCGGGACAGGGTTATACAATGAGCAGTTCTTC.

This rearrangement joins TRBV20-1 to TRBJ2-3, with D perhaps TRBD2 (6 bases). CDR3 length: 13 amino acids. Germline CDR1 reads DFQATT; CDR2 reads SNEGSKA (reference sequence). The CDR3 loop is CTLGRENVDTQYF. The CDR3 region has the DNA TGCACTCTAGGTCGGGAGAATGTTGATACGCAGTATTTT.

This clonotype was seen repeatedly, ten times or more. V gene TRBV4-3 combines with J gene TRBJ2-3; D may be TRBD1 (6 bases). The CDR3 is made up of 15 amino acids. With 0 bases removed from V and 6 bases from J, the gap between germline ends came to 13 bases. The germline V gene has CDR1 LGHNA and CDR2 YSLEER. This CDR3 reads CASSQDHRAFDTQYF. Written as DNA, the CDR3 is TGCGCCAGCAGCCAAGATCACAGGGCATTTGATACGCAGTATTTT.

The rearrangement links TRBV28 to TRBJ2-7; 11 bases map to TRBD2. The CDR3 is made up of 16 amino acids. Unmatched junction bases numbered 5, after V lost 2 bases and J lost 2 bases. Per the germline V gene, CDR1 is MDHEN and CDR2 is SYDVKM. The CDR3 DNA follows: TGTGCCAGCAGTTTAGGGACTAGCGGCATTACCTACGAGCAGTACTTC. This sequence encodes CASSLGTSGITYEQYF.

In its sample, this clonotype was seen many times. The CDR3 nucleotides are TGTGCCAGCAGGGCCCGGGGGGTCCGGAACACTGAAGCTTTCTTT. Protein sequence: CASRARGVRNTEAFF. The chain couples TRBV6-1 to TRBJ1-1, with D possibly matching TRBD1 (5 bases). Germline lookup yields CDR1 MNHNS and CDR2 SASEGT. The CDR3 is 15 residues long. V was clipped by 6 bases and J by 1 base, with 15 bases between them.

This clonotype was counted a few times. The chain uses TRBV6-5 and TRBJ2-2; D is undetermined. The CDR3 is 14 residues long. Germline lookup yields CDR1 MNHEY and CDR2 SVGAGI. The germline V and J ends were trimmed by 2 bases and 4 bases, with 8 bases remaining between them. CDR3 sequence: CASSYGQSTGELFF. The CDR3 DNA is TGTGCCAGCAGTTACGGGCAATCCACCGGGGAGCTGTTTTTT.